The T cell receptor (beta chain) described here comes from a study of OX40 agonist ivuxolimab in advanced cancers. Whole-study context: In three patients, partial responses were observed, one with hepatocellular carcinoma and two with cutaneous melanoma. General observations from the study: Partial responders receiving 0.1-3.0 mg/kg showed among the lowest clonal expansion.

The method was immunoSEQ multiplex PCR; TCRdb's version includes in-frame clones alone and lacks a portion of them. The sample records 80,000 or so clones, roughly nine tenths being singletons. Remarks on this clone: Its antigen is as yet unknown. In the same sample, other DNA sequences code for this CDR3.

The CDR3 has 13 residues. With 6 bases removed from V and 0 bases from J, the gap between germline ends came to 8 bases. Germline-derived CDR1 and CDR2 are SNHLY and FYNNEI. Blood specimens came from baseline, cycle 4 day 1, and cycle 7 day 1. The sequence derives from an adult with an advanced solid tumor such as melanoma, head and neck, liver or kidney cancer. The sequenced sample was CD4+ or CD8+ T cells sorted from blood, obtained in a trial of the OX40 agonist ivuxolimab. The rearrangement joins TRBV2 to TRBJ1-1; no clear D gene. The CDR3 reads CASSDVVNTEAFF. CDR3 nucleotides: TGTGCCAGCAGCGATGTGGTGAACACTGAAGCTTTCTTT.